This T cell receptor beta chain was sequenced during a study of beta chain features in type 1 diabetes. Findings and caveats of the study: In these data, an HLA type influence on TCRB rearrangement remained unresolved. More deletions and fewer insertions at VDJ junctions were found in patients with type 1 diabetes. Naive, central memory and Treg TCRB repertoires appeared more alike in patients than in healthy donors. In every one of the four CD4+ subsets, TCRB CDR3s were moderately but significantly shorter in Type 1 diabetes patients.

As to this clone: The antigen remains unidentified.

The sequenced template was cDNA made from the entire isolated RNA. Libraries were prepared by immunoSEQ multiplex PCR; TCRdb keeps only in-frame clonotypes and omits some of them. Of 430,000 or so clones detected, about an eighth appear once; the ten largest clones hold about 0.045%. The clonotype was recovered from a young woman in good health. The sequenced sample consisted of naive CD4+ T cells from blood.

The CDR3 region is CASSLTRSETQYF. In DNA, the CDR3 is TGTGCCAGTAGTTTGACCCGTTCTGAGACCCAGTACTTC. The chain carries TRBV19 and TRBJ2-5; D is ambiguous. Trimming pared 5 bases from V and 5 bases from J, leaving 12 bases between. Germline-derived CDR1 and CDR2 are LNHDA and SQIVND (reference sequence). The CDR3 is 13 residues long.